A single T cell receptor beta chain is shown here with its context. These data belong to a study of blood T cells in healthy people across ages. Then a second PCR, running roughly 7 to 11 cycles, was carried out with a sample-barcoded 5' primer and a J-beta primer mix. TCRdb reanalysed the 5' RACE reads using MiXCR and keeps one entry per CDR3 protein. The sample consists of 1.5 million to 1.9 million distinct CDR3 sequences, 42% of them appearing once. V was shortened by 2 bases and J by 1 base, with 8 bases between the two germline ends. This CDR3 is built from 14 residues. CDR1 is ENHRY and CDR2 is SYGVKD in the germline V gene.

The rearrangement links TRBV10-3 to TRBJ1-1; possible D gene TRBD1, 6 bases. Sequenced sample: blood. This clonotype was obtained from a woman between 18 and 29 years old in good health. In nucleotides, the CDR3 is TGTGCCATCAGTGAGGTGGGGGCGAACACTGAAGCTTTCTTT. Encoded protein: CAISEVGANTEAFF.